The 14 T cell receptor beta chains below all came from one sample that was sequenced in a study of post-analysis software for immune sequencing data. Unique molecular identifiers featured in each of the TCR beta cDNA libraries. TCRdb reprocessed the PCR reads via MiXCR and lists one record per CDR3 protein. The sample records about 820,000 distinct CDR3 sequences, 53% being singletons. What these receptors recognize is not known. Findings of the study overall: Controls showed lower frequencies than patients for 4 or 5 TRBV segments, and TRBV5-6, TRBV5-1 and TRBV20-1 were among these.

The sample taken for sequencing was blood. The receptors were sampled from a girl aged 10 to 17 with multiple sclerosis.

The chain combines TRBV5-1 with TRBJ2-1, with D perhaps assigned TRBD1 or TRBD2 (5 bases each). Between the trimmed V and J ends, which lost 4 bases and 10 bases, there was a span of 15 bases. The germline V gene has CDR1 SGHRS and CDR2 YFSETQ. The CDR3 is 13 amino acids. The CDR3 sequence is CASSPVRGSEQFF. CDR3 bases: TGCGCCAGCAGCCCCGTGAGGGGCAGCGAGCAGTTCTTC.

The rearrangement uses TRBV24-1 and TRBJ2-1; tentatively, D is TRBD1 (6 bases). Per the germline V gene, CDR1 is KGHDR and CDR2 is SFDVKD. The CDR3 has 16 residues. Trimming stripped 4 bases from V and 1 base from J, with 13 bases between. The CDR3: CATSDRGRASYNEQFF. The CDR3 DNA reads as TGTGCCACCAGTGACAGGGGCAGGGCGTCCTACAATGAGCAGTTCTTC.

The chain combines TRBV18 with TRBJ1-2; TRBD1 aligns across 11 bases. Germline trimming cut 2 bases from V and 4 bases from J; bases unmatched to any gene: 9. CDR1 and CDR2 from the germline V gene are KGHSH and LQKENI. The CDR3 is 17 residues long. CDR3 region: CASSPTAFGQGAYGYTF. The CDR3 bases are TGTGCCAGCTCACCAACCGCATTTGGACAGGGGGCCTATGGCTACACCTTC.

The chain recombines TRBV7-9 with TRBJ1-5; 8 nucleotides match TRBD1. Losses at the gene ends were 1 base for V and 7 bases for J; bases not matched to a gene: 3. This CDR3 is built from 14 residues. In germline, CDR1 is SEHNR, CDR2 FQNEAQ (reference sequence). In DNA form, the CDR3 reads TGTGCCAGCAGCTTAGGTCAGGGGGCCCAGCCCCAGCATTTT. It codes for CASSLGQGAQPQHF. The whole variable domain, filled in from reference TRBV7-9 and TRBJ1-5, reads DTGVSQNPRHKITKRGQNVTFRCDPISEHNRLYWYRQTLGQGPEFLTYFQNEAQLEKSRLLSDRFSAERPKGSFSTLEIQRTEQGDSAMYLCASSLGQGAQPQHFGDGTRLSIL.

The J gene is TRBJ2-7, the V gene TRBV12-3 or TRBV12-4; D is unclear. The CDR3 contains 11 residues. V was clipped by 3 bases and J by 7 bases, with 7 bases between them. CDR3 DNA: TGTGCCAGCAGTTTTAAGGAAGAGCAGTACTTC. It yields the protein CASSFKEEQYF.

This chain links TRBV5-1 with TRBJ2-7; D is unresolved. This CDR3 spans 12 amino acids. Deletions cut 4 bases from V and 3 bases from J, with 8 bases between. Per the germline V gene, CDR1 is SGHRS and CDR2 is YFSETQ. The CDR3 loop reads CASSQNLYEQYF. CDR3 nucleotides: TGCGCCAGCAGCCAGAATCTCTACGAGCAGTACTTC.

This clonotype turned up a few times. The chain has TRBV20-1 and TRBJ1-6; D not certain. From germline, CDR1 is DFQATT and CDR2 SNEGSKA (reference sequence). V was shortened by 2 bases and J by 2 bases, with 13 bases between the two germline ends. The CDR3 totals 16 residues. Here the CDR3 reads CSARIQPAAYNSPLHF. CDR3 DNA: TGCAGTGCTAGAATTCAGCCCGCGGCCTATAATTCACCCCTCCACTTT.

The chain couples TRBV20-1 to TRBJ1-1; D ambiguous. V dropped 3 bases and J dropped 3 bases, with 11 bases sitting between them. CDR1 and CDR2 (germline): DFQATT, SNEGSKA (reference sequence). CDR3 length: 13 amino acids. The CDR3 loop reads CSASGRSDTEAFF. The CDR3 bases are TGCAGTGCTAGTGGACGTTCGGACACTGAAGCTTTCTTT.

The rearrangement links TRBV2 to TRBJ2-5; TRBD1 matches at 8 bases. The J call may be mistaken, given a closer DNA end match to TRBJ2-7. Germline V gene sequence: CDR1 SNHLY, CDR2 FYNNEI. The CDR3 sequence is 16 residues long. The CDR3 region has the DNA TGTGCCAGCACCGTCGGGAGTCTGACAGGGGCCTACGAGCAGTACTTC. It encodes CASTVGSLTGAYEQYF.

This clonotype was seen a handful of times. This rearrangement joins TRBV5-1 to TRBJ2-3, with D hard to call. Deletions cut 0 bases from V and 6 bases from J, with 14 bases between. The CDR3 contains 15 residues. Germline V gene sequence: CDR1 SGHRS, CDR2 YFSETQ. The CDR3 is CASSLAVASQDTQYF. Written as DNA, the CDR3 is TGCGCCAGCAGCTTGGCTGTCGCATCGCAGGATACGCAGTATTTT.

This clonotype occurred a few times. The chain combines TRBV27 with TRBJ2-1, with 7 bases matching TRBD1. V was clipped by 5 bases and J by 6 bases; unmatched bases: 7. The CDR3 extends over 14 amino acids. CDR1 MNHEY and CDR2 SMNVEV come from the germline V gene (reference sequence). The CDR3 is CASSIKGTANEQFF. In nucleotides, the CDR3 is TGTGCCAGCAGTATTAAAGGGACAGCCAATGAGCAGTTCTTC.

The CDR3 DNA is TGTGCCAGCAGCTTAGGCCTGGCGAGTTCAGAGACCCAGTACTTC. Its translation: CASSLGLASSETQYF. This sequence joins TRBV13 and TRBJ2-5, with unresolved D. Trimming removed 0 bases from V and 4 bases from J, with 12 bases in between. The CDR3 consists of 15 residues. Germline V lookup: CDR1 PRHDT, CDR2 FYEKMQ (reference sequence).

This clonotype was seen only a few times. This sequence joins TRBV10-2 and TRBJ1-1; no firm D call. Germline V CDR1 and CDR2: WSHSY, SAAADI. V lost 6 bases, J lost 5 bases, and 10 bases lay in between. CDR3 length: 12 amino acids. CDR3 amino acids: CASSTGQTEAFF. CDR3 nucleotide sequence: TGCGCCAGCAGCACTGGGCAAACTGAAGCTTTCTTT.

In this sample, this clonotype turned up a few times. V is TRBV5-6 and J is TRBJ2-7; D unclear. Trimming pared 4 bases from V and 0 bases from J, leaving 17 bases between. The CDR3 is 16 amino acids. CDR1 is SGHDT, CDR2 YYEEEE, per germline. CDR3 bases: TGTGCCAGCAGCCCGCACATCCAGATCCTCTCCTACGAGCAGTACTTC. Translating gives CASSPHIQILSYEQYF.